This entry features one T cell receptor (beta chain) sequence. As originally analysed: Estimates of nucleated cell counts were drawn from the amplification of reference gene primers. The protocol was immunoSEQ multiplex PCR, while the TCRdb copy is restricted to in-frame clones and leaves out a portion. The V and J calls and the clone size are those of that table, but D and trimming were determined from the DNA. Counted here are about 220,000 clones, 84% occurring once; the ten biggest clones make up just under 20%. These data originate in a study of blood T cell repertoires in COVID-19. Study details: T cells, B-cell-depleted T cells, or PBMCs provided the cDNA or gDNA that served as material.

The source of this sequence is a man aged 25 to 40 with active or convalescent COVID-19. Input material: peripheral blood.

The CDR3 region has the DNA TGTGCCAGCAGTATCAGAGACAGCAGTACCTACGAGCAGTACTTC. Its translation: CASSIRDSSTYEQYF. The rearrangement uses TRBV27 and TRBJ2-7; a weak D match, TRBD1 (5 bases). The germline V and J ends were trimmed by 5 bases and 2 bases, with 16 bases remaining between them. The CDR3 is 15 residues long. Germline CDR1 reads MNHEY; CDR2 reads SMNVEV (reference sequence).